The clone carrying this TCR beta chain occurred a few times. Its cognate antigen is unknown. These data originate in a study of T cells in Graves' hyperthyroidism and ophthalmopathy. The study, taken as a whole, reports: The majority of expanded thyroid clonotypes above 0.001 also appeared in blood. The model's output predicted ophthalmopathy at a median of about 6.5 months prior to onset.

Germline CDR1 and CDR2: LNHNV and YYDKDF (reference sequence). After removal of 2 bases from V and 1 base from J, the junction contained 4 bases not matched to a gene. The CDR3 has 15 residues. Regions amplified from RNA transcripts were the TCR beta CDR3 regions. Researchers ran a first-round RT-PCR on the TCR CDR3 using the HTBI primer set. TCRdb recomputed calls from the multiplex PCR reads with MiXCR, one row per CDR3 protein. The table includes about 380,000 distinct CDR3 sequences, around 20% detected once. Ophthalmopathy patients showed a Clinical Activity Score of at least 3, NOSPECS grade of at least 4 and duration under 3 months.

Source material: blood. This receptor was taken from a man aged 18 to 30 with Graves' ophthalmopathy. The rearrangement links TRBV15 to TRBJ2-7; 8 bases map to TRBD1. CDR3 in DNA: TGTGCCACCAGCAGATCAACAGGGGGATCCTACGAGCAGTACTTC. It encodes CATSRSTGGSYEQYF.